Shown below are 17 T cell receptor beta chains from a single sample sequenced in a study of T-cell reconstitution after alpha-beta-depleted transplantation in children. The library targeted TCRbeta and was prepared with unique molecular identifiers. TCRdb ran MiXCR on the PCR reads and lists one entry per CDR3 protein. The sample comprises 490,000 or so distinct CDR3 sequences, approximately 12% of which are singletons, and 5% to 6% rests with the top ten. This material consisted of PBMCs from the stem cell graft donor, taken from the stem cell graft. The receptors derive from a human donor who donated a stem cell graft to a child with combined immunodeficiency.

This clonotype has at least ten counts. The V and J genes are TRBV12-3 or TRBV12-4 and TRBJ2-5; no reliable D call. This CDR3 comprises 15 residues. V was pared by 0 bases and J by 4 bases, with 12 bases between. The CDR3 region is CASSLARSGTETQYF. The CDR3 DNA reads TGTGCCAGCAGTTTAGCGCGGTCTGGAACAGAGACCCAGTACTTC.

This clonotype was observed at least ten times. This chain connects TRBV12-3 or TRBV12-4 to TRBJ2-5, with D possibly TRBD2 on 5 matching bases. The CDR3 has 14 residues. Trimming took 4 bases from V and 6 from J, leaving 15 bases between them. DNA for the CDR3: TGTGCCAGCAGTTCAGAGGGCAACGGGCAGACCCAGTACTTC. It specifies CASSSEGNGQTQYF.

This chain joins TRBV12-3 or TRBV12-4 and TRBJ2-7; D remains ambiguous. V lost 6 bases and J lost 5, with 14 bases in between. The CDR3 consists of 13 residues. CDR3 nucleotide sequence: TGTGCCAGCAGCTTCCTAGGGCCCGACGAGCAGTACTTC. This gives the protein CASSFLGPDEQYF.

The chain links TRBV3-1 to TRBJ2-1; 10 bases agree with TRBD2. Losses at the gene ends were 4 bases for V and 6 bases for J; bases not matched to a gene: 6. Germline values: CDR1 LGHDT, CDR2 YNNKEL (reference sequence). The CDR3 sequence is 15 residues long. CDR3 sequence: CASSPTSGTANEQFF. Here the CDR3 DNA reads TGTGCCAGCAGCCCCACTAGCGGGACGGCCAATGAGCAGTTCTTC.

The chain couples TRBV30 to TRBJ2-7; D is uncertain. CDR1 and CDR2 from the germline V gene are GTSNPN and SVGIG (reference sequence). Between the trimmed V and J ends, which lost 0 bases and 5 bases, there was a span of 8 bases. The CDR3 length is 12 residues. The CDR3 sequence: CAWSVVGNEQYF. The CDR3, as DNA: TGTGCCTGGAGTGTCGTGGGGAACGAGCAGTACTTC.

The CDR3 region has the DNA TGCGCCAGCAGCCAAGTGGGGACTAGCGGGTACAATGAGCAGTTCTTC. Amino acid sequence: CASSQVGTSGYNEQFF. The rearrangement joins TRBV4-1 to TRBJ2-1; 12 bases agree with TRBD2. With 1 base clipped from V and 4 bases from J, the junction kept 2 bases outside the gene matches. The germline gives CDR1 MGHRA, CDR2 YSYEKL. The length of the CDR3 is 16 residues.

The rearrangement joins TRBV29-1 to TRBJ1-1, with D perhaps matching TRBD1 (5 bases). The CDR3 covers 13 residues. Germline CDR1 is SQVTM and CDR2 is ANQGSEA. Between the trimmed V and J ends, which lost 3 bases and 1 base, there was a span of 9 bases. This CDR3 is CSVETDSNTEAFF. CDR3 coding DNA: TGCAGCGTTGAGACAGATTCGAACACTGAAGCTTTCTTT.

This clonotype came up many times. The genes are TRBV12-3 or TRBV12-4 and TRBJ1-6; a possible D gene is TRBD1 (6 bases). This CDR3 is 18 amino acids long. Trimming pared 1 base from V and 2 bases from J, leaving 15 bases between. The CDR3 loop reads CASSLGGTLGTYNSPLHF. CDR3 sequence (DNA): TGTGCCAGCAGTTTAGGAGGGACACTTGGAACCTATAATTCACCCCTCCACTTT.

This clonotype was seen more than once but under ten times. This chain joins TRBV20-1 and TRBJ2-1, with 9 positions matching TRBD2. Germline V gives CDR1 DFQATT, CDR2 SNEGSKA (reference sequence). The ends lost 3 bases at V and 10 bases at J; junction bases unmatched: 10. There are 14 residues in the CDR3. In DNA, the CDR3 is TGCAGTGCTAGTCATAGCGGGGGACTTAGGGAGCAGTTCTTC. Protein: CSASHSGGLREQFF.

The chain uses TRBV10-2 and TRBJ1-5; D is uncertain. CDR1 is WSHSY and CDR2 is SAAADI in the germline V gene. V lost 8 bases to trimming and J lost 1 base, with 12 bases between them. The CDR3 covers 14 residues. The CDR3 coding sequence is TGCGCCAGCTGGGAGGGAGTAAGCAATCAGCCCCAGCATTTT. Protein product: CASWEGVSNQPQHF.

This clonotype was recorded at least ten times. This chain uses TRBV12-3 or TRBV12-4 with TRBJ1-2, with 7 nucleotides matching TRBD1. J lost 3 bases, V lost 3 bases, and 1 base had no gene match. CDR3 length equals 13 residues. The CDR3 loop is CASSFGQDYGYTF. CDR3 in DNA: TGTGCCAGCAGTTTCGGACAGGACTATGGCTACACCTTC.

This clonotype appeared many times. This sequence joins TRBV5-1 and TRBJ2-7, with D maybe TRBD1 (6 bases). Germline CDR1 SGHRS, CDR2 YFSETQ. V shed 6 bases and J shed 9 bases, with 19 bases lying between them. The CDR3 has 13 residues. The CDR3 nucleotides are TGCGCCAGCATTCAGGACAGCGCAGGCGTGCAGTACTTC. Translated, it gives CASIQDSAGVQYF.

A few counts support this clonotype. The chain uses TRBV11-1 and TRBJ2-3, with no clear D. Germline CDR1 reads SGHAT; CDR2 reads FQDESV (reference sequence). The ends were cut back, 5 bases at V and 4 bases at J, with 10 bases in the middle. The CDR3 is 13 residues long. CDR3 sequence (DNA): TGTGCCAGCAGCCGGGCCCCTCCAGATACGCAGTATTTT. Amino acid sequence: CASSRAPPDTQYF.

Only a few counts were recorded for this clonotype. This sequence joins TRBV4-2 and TRBJ2-3; D unclear. Trimming took 0 bases from V and 2 from J, leaving 9 bases between them. CDR3 length equals 15 residues. CDR1 and CDR2 from the germline V gene are LGHNA and YNFKEQ. CDR3 sequence: CASSQDWQDTDTQYF. CDR3 nucleotides: TGTGCCAGCAGCCAAGATTGGCAGGACACAGATACGCAGTATTTT.

This clonotype was seen more than once but under ten times. The chain links TRBV7-8 to TRBJ1-4, with no clear D. V lost 5 bases, J lost 8 bases, and 12 bases lay in between. CDR3 length equals 13 residues. Germline lookup yields CDR1 SGHVS and CDR2 FQNEAQ. The CDR3 protein is CASSRGLSEKLFF. The CDR3, as DNA: TGTGCCAGCAGCCGTGGTTTATCGGAAAAACTGTTTTTT.

The chain has TRBV11-2 and TRBJ2-5; D is tentatively TRBD1 or TRBD2 (5 bases each). This CDR3 comprises 15 residues. Germline V gene sequence: CDR1 SGHAT, CDR2 FQNNGV. V was cut by 4 bases and J by 5 bases, with 17 bases left in between. The DNA of the CDR3 is TGTGCCAGCAGCTACGGCCAGGGCACGGGGGAGACCCAGTACTTC. It specifies CASSYGQGTGETQYF.

In its sample, this clonotype was seen many times. The gene calls are TRBV12-3 or TRBV12-4 and TRBJ2-2; D assignment may be TRBD1 or TRBD2 (5 bases each). V was trimmed by 6 bases and J by 6 bases, leaving 11 bases between them. The CDR3 length is 13 residues. The CDR3 nucleotides read TGTGCCAGCAGCGGGGCCAGACCCGGGGAGCTGTTTTTT. Protein sequence: CASSGARPGELFF.